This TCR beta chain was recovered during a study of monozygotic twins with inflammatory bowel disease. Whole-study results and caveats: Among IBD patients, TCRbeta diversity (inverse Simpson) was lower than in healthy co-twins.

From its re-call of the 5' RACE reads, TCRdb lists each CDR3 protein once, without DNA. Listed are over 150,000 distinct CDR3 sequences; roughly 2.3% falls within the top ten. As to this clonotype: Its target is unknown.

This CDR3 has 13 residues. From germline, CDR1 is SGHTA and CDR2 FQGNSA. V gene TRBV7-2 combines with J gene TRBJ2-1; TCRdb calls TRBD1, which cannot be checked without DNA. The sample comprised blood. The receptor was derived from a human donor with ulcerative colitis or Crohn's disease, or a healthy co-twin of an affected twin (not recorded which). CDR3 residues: CASSPNRADEQFF.